The 29 T cell receptor beta chains reported below all come from one sample, sequenced in a study of radiation and T cells in renal cell carcinoma (dated by TCRdb to between 2020 and 2021). The time point tag for this specimen amounts to: blood 2 weeks post-SBRT. The treatment or condition tag for this specimen amounts to: 15 Gy SBRT to primary tumor, nephrectomy 4 weeks later. To prepare the library, the immunoSEQ multiplex PCR assay was applied. This is the immuneACCESS table as TCRdb keeps it, with only in-frame sequences that have V and J called. A part of the clones is gone; compared with another copy, unresolved V genes explain less than half, and the rest is unexplained. In all, the sample holds 100,000 to 150,000 clones, and about four fifths of those were seen once. The ten largest clones represent roughly 6% of the sample. The starting material was blood, obtained from a patient whose treatment included radiotherapy and nephrectomy. The receptors stem from a man aged 50 or older with renal cell carcinoma.

This chain joins TRBV27 and TRBJ2-2; 9 bases are a match to TRBD2. Germline V gene data show CDR1 as MNHEY and CDR2 as SMNVEV (reference sequence). The CDR3 is 15 residues long. V trimming: 2 bases; J trimming: 4 bases; junction bases outside the gene matches: 2. The CDR3 sequence is CASSLALAGTGELFF. The DNA of the CDR3 is TGTGCCAGCAGTTTAGCACTAGCGGGCACCGGGGAGCTGTTTTTT.

The chain links TRBV5-6 to TRBJ2-7, with no clear D. CDR1 SGHDT and CDR2 YYEEEE come from the germline V gene. The CDR3 loop spans 13 amino acids. V was cut by 2 bases and J by 7 bases, with 13 bases left in between. CDR3 nucleotide sequence: TGTGCCAGCAGCTTAGTAGGTTCCCGGGAGCAGTACTTC. Protein sequence: CASSLVGSREQYF.

This chain joins TRBV12-5 and TRBJ2-2, with D unclear. This CDR3 has 13 amino acids. The V gene lost 3 bases and the J gene lost 5 bases, with 7 bases spanning the gap. Germline lookup yields CDR1 LGHNT and CDR2 FRNRAP. This chain's CDR3 is CASGLHRTGELFF. DNA for the CDR3: TGTGCTAGTGGTTTACACCGGACCGGGGAGCTGTTTTTT.

This rearrangement joins TRBV5-1 to TRBJ2-7, with 8 bases fitting TRBD2. With 0 bases clipped from V and 4 bases from J, the junction kept 6 bases outside the gene matches. The CDR3 spans 15 residues. Germline V gives CDR1 SGHRS, CDR2 YFSETQ. CDR3: CASSLAGGPIYEQYF. CDR3 in DNA: TGCGCCAGCAGCTTGGCGGGAGGGCCTATTTACGAGCAGTACTTC.

This chain connects TRBV21-1 to TRBJ1-5; TRBD1, as called in the table, went unchecked against the DNA. TRBV21-1 counts as a pseudogene. The CDR3 extends over 12 amino acids. As DNA, the CDR3 is TGTGCCAGCAGCGGCCATGGTCAGCCCCAGCATTTT. Amino acid sequence: CASSGHGQPQHF.

This chain uses TRBV7-9 with TRBJ1-5, with D tentatively TRBD1 (6 bases). The V gene lost 4 bases and the J gene lost 6 bases, with 16 bases spanning the gap. This CDR3 comprises 15 residues. From germline, CDR1 is SEHNR and CDR2 FQNEAQ (reference sequence). CDR3 in DNA: TGTGCCAGCAGCTCCATCGGGGGCGCTGGTCAGCCCCAGCATTTT. It yields the protein CASSSIGGAGQPQHF.

The rearrangement links TRBV4-1 to TRBJ1-4; 7 bases line up with TRBD1. J was trimmed by 7 bases and V by 3 bases; bases with no gene match: 8. This CDR3 comprises 15 residues. CDR1 is MGHRA and CDR2 is YSYEKL in the germline V gene. The CDR3 DNA reads as TGCGCCAGCAGCCACCCAGGGGGAGGTGGTGAAAAACTGTTTTTT. Its translation is CASSHPGGGGEKLFF.

This clone was counted many times. The J gene is TRBJ2-3, the V gene TRBV30; D is uncertain. The CDR3 covers 13 residues. Trimming removed 3 bases at V and 1 base at J, with 8 bases between. Per the germline V gene, CDR1 is GTSNPN and CDR2 is SVGIG (reference sequence). CDR3 residues: CAWREEGTDTQYF. The DNA for the CDR3 is TGTGCCTGGAGGGAAGAAGGCACAGATACGCAGTATTTT.

CDR3 DNA: TGCAGCGTCAGGGGCGGAGTGAGCGTGGATACGCAGTATTTT. It codes for CSVRGGVSVDTQYF. V usage is TRBV29-1 and J usage is TRBJ2-3, with D tentatively TRBD1 (6 bases). V dropped 6 bases and J dropped 6 bases, with 19 bases sitting between them. The CDR3 is 14 amino acids. Germline V gives CDR1 SQVTM, CDR2 ANQGSEA.

Notes on this clone: Other DNA variants within this sample encode the same CDR3. The chain employs TRBV6-1 and TRBJ2-7; D possibly corresponds to TRBD1 (5 bases). CDR3 size: 12 residues. Germline V lookup: CDR1 MNHNS, CDR2 SASEGT. Trimming left V 4 bases short and J 4 bases short, with 8 bases between. The CDR3 loop is CASSAQGYEQYF. In DNA, the CDR3 is TGTGCCAGCAGTGCCCAGGGTTACGAGCAGTACTTC.

The sample holds one count of this clone. V and J are TRBV9 and TRBJ2-1; tentatively, D is TRBD1 (6 bases). The CDR3 length is 16 residues. The germline V gene has CDR1 SGDLS and CDR2 YYNGEE. V dropped 3 bases and J dropped 0 bases, with 13 bases sitting between them. Here the CDR3 DNA reads TGTGCCAGCAGCGAGACCGGGACACTCTCCTACAATGAGCAGTTCTTC. The encoded protein is CASSETGTLSYNEQFF.

The genes are TRBV6-6 and TRBJ1-1; D remains unclear. The germline V gene encodes CDR1 MNHNY and CDR2 SVGAGI (reference sequence). V was cut by 10 bases and J by 4 bases, with 16 bases left in between. There are 13 residues in the CDR3. This CDR3 is CATHHPRGTEAFF. CDR3 nucleotide sequence: TGTGCCACTCACCATCCCCGGGGCACTGAAGCTTTCTTT.

V usage is TRBV5-1 and J usage is TRBJ2-1, with 13 positions matching TRBD2. J was trimmed by 0 bases and V by 2 bases; bases with no gene match: 5. Per the germline V gene, CDR1 is SGHRS and CDR2 is YFSETQ. The CDR3 extends over 18 amino acids. In nucleotides, the CDR3 is TGCGCCAGCAGCTTACGGACTAGCGGGAGAGGCTCCTACAATGAGCAGTTCTTC. Residues: CASSLRTSGRGSYNEQFF. Full variable domain (rest looked up from reference TRBV5-1 and TRBJ2-1): KAGVTQTPRYLIKTRGQQVTLSCSPISGHRSVSWYQQTPGQGLQFLFEYFSETQRNKGNFPGRFSGRQFSNSRSEMNVSTLELGDSALYLCASSLRTSGRGSYNEQFFGPGTRLTVL.

This clone was counted a single time. This rearrangement joins TRBV7-2 to TRBJ2-3, with TRBD2 matching 14 bases. V shed 3 bases and J 6 bases; nucleotides not matched to a gene: 5. The CDR3 loop spans 16 amino acids. The germline V gene has CDR1 SGHTA and CDR2 FQGNSA. The CDR3 loop is CASSFRLAGGYDTQYF. Written as DNA, the CDR3 is TGTGCCAGCAGCTTTAGACTAGCGGGGGGGTATGATACGCAGTATTTT. Full variable domain (rest looked up from reference TRBV7-2 and TRBJ2-3): GAGVSQSPSNKVTEKGKDVELRCDPISGHTALYWYRQSLGQGLEFLIYFQGNSAPDKSGLPSDRFSAERTGGSVSTLTIQRTQQEDSAVYLCASSFRLAGGYDTQYFGPGTRLTVL.

The chain is built from TRBV29-1 and TRBJ1-1; tentatively, D is TRBD1 (5 bases). Germline CDR1 is SQVTM and CDR2 is ANQGSEA. V was pared by 6 bases and J by 1 base, with 18 bases between. The length of the CDR3 is 15 residues. CDR3 protein: CSVKAPGTPNTEAFF. CDR3 bases: TGCAGCGTCAAAGCGCCCGGGACCCCGAACACTGAAGCTTTCTTT. The full variable domain, rest sourced from reference TRBV29-1 and TRBJ1-1, is SAVISQKPSRDICQRGTSLTIQCQVDSQVTMMFWYRQQPGQSLTLIATANQGSEATYESGFVIDKFPISRPNLTFSTLTVSNMSPEDSSIYLCSVKAPGTPNTEAFFGQGTRLTVV.

The V call is TRBV11-2, the J call TRBJ1-4; 8 bases are shared with TRBD1. This CDR3 spans 17 amino acids. Germline-derived CDR1 and CDR2 are SGHAT and FQNNGV. The ends lost 3 bases at V and 7 bases at J; junction bases unmatched: 13. CDR3 residues: CASSFPGQEGWVEKLFF. CDR3 bases: TGTGCCAGCAGCTTCCCGGGACAGGAGGGATGGGTTGAAAAACTGTTTTTT. Filled out from reference TRBV11-2 and TRBJ1-4, the complete variable domain reads EAGVAQSPRYKIIEKRQSVAFWCNPISGHATLYWYQQILGQGPKLLIQFQNNGVVDDSQLPKDRFSAERLKGVDSTLKIQPAKLEDSAVYLCASSFPGQEGWVEKLFFGSGTQLSVL.

The V gene is TRBV5-1, the J gene TRBJ1-1, with D perhaps TRBD1 (6 bases). The CDR3 is 15 amino acids. The germline CDR1 and CDR2 sequences are SGHRS and YFSETQ. V lost 3 bases and J lost 3, with 15 bases in between. DNA for the CDR3: TGCGCCAGCAGCTCTGAACCTCAGGGGTACACTGAAGCTTTCTTT. Amino acids: CASSSEPQGYTEAFF.

The chain uses TRBV5-8 and TRBJ1-5, with 8 bases matching TRBD1. The V gene's germline CDR1 is SGHTS and CDR2 YDEGEE. Trimming removed 3 bases from V and 2 bases from J; junction bases left unmatched: 1. The CDR3 sequence is 14 residues long. CDR3 DNA: TGTGCCAGCAGCTCGGGACAGGGCAATCAGCCCCAGCATTTT. Translating it yields CASSSGQGNQPQHF. The full variable domain, in which reference TRBV5-8 and TRBJ1-5 provide the parts outside the CDR3, is EAGVTQSPTHLIKTRGQQATLRCSPISGHTSVYWYQQALGLGLQFLLWYDEGEERNRGNFPPRFSGRQFPNYSSELNVNALELEDSALYLCASSSGQGNQPQHFGDGTRLSIL.

This clone was recorded at least ten times. This chain joins TRBV5-1 and TRBJ2-7; D not resolved. The CDR3 extends over 17 amino acids. Germline V gene sequence: CDR1 SGHRS, CDR2 YFSETQ. Trimming stripped 1 base from V and 2 bases from J, with 19 bases between. The CDR3 region has the DNA TGCGCCAGCAGCTTGTTAGGTCGCGGCCCCCCGGCCTACGAGCAGTACTTC. This sequence encodes CASSLLGRGPPAYEQYF.

This chain links TRBV6-5 with TRBJ1-1; 8 positions match TRBD1. CDR1 and CDR2 (germline): MNHEY, SVGAGI. V dropped 3 bases and J dropped 1; count of bases not matched to a gene: 4. This CDR3 contains 15 residues. Written as DNA, the CDR3 is TGTGCCAGCAGTTATTCAGGGGGCCCGAACACTGAAGCTTTCTTT. This sequence encodes CASSYSGGPNTEAFF.

This chain joins TRBV6-1 and TRBJ2-3; TRBD2 matches at 14 bases. V lost 6 bases to trimming and J lost 4 bases; unmatched junction nucleotides: 3. CDR1 is MNHNS and CDR2 is SASEGT in the germline V gene. The CDR3 has 15 residues. The CDR3 DNA is TGTGCCAGCAGCCCGGGACTAGCGGGGGCAGATACGCAGTATTTT. Residues: CASSPGLAGADTQYF.

About this clone itself: Other DNA sequences in the same sample also yield this CDR3. The CDR3 here is CSVRGYNEQFF. The CDR3 coding sequence is TGCAGCGTTCGGGGATACAATGAGCAGTTCTTC. V usage is TRBV29-1 and J usage is TRBJ2-1; perhaps TRBD2 as D (5 bases). This CDR3 spans 11 amino acids. Trimming removed 5 bases at V and 4 bases at J, with 6 bases between. In germline, CDR1 is SQVTM, CDR2 ANQGSEA.

This clone came up once. The chain combines TRBV10-3 with TRBJ2-7; D is unclear. The V gene lost 10 bases and the J gene lost 3 bases, with 10 bases spanning the gap. The CDR3 is 11 amino acids. Germline lookup yields CDR1 ENHRY and CDR2 SYGVKD. The CDR3 reads CATRGNYEQYF. CDR3 nucleotide sequence: TGTGCCACACGCGGCAACTACGAGCAGTACTTC.

The chain carries TRBV10-3 and TRBJ1-5, with a possible D match to TRBD1 (5 bases). V lost 3 bases and J lost 6, with 18 bases in between. The germline V gene has CDR1 ENHRY and CDR2 SYGVKD. The CDR3 runs 16 residues. CDR3 protein: CAISDPAGPRGQPQHF. The CDR3 DNA is TGTGCCATCAGTGACCCGGCAGGACCGAGGGGTCAGCCCCAGCATTTT.

This rearrangement joins TRBV6-5 to TRBJ1-1; 8 bases agree with TRBD1. The CDR3 runs to 13 residues. J gave up 6 bases and V 2 bases, and 2 bases lay outside the gene matches. Germline CDR1 is MNHEY and CDR2 is SVGAGI. CDR3 DNA: TGTGCCAGCAGTTACGGACAGGGCTCTGAAGCTTTCTTT. Its translation: CASSYGQGSEAFF.

This clone was picked up a small number of times. The V gene is TRBV5-1, the J gene TRBJ2-5; D ambiguous. Germline V gene lookup returns CDR1 SGHRS and CDR2 YFSETQ. The CDR3 covers 11 residues. V lost 2 bases, J lost 5 bases, and 4 bases lay in between. The CDR3 region is CASSFGETQYF. Here the CDR3 DNA reads TGCGCCAGCAGCTTTGGGGAGACCCAGTACTTC.

This sequence joins TRBV27 and TRBJ2-2; TRBD2 matches 9 bases. From germline, CDR1 is MNHEY and CDR2 SMNVEV (reference sequence). This CDR3 has 15 amino acids. The junction had 8 bases not matched to a gene; V was cut back by 6 bases and J by 6 bases. The CDR3 nucleotides are TGTGCCAGCAGCCGCGGGGGGGTTAAGGCCGGGGAGCTGTTTTTT. Protein product: CASSRGGVKAGELFF.

The sample holds one count of this clone. V and J are TRBV5-4 and TRBJ2-1; possibly TRBD2 for D (6 bases). The CDR3 has 16 residues. Germline CDR1 is SGHNT and CDR2 is YYREEE (reference sequence). V was clipped by 5 bases and J by 6 bases, with 21 bases between them. The CDR3 protein is CASSYGGAGRGNEQFF. In DNA, the CDR3 is TGTGCCAGCAGTTACGGTGGAGCCGGGCGGGGCAATGAGCAGTTCTTC.

This sequence joins TRBV5-4 and TRBJ2-7; possibly TRBD1 for D (6 bases). The CDR3 loop spans 13 amino acids. Germline loops: CDR1 SGHNT, CDR2 YYREEE (reference sequence). The V and J ends lost 0 bases and 5 bases respectively, with 9 bases between them. This CDR3 reads CASSLGGPDEQYF. As DNA, the CDR3 is TGTGCCAGCAGCTTGGGGGGGCCGGACGAGCAGTACTTC. Full variable domain (outside the CDR3, taken from reference TRBV5-4 and TRBJ2-7): ETGVTQSPTHLIKTRGQQVTLRCSSQSGHNTVSWYQQALGQGPQFIFQYYREEENGRGNFPPRFSGLQFPNYSSELNVNALELDDSALYLCASSLGGPDEQYFGPGTRLTVT.